Below are 24 T cell receptor beta chains sequenced from a single sample in a study of blood T cell repertoires in COVID-19 (TCRdb year 2020). Library creation used the immunoSEQ multiplex PCR assay. TCRdb retrieved this table from immuneACCESS and kept in-frame rearrangements only. Not all clones are present; in checked studies, unresolved V genes account for under half, and no reason is known for the remainder. This sample comprises around 300,000 clones, 75% to 90% of them detected only once. The ten biggest clones cover about 1.7% of the sample. The sample was PBMCs or T cells enriched from blood (not recorded which). These receptors all come from a woman in her forties who had recovered from COVID-19.

This clone occurred once. The sample carries other DNA sequences with the same CDR3. V is TRBV5-1 and J is TRBJ2-5; TRBD2 agrees at 10 bases. Germline V gene data show CDR1 as SGHRS and CDR2 as YFSETQ. CDR3 length: 15 amino acids. V was pared by 4 bases and J by 5 bases, with 8 bases of the junction left unmatched. The DNA for the CDR3 is TGCGCCAGCAGCCTAGCCGGGACTAGCGAGGAGACCCAGTACTTC. The encoded protein is CASSLAGTSEETQYF.

CDR3 residues: CASSEQTANYGYTF. CDR3 DNA sequence: TGTGCCAGCAGTGAACAGACAGCGAACTATGGCTACACCTTC. This chain connects TRBV25-1 to TRBJ1-2; the D gene is possibly TRBD1 (5 bases). The V gene lost 2 bases and the J gene lost 2 bases, with 9 bases spanning the gap. CDR1 and CDR2 from the germline V gene are MGHDK and SYGVNS. The CDR3 loop spans 14 amino acids.

In this sample, this clone turned up once. J is TRBJ1-3 and V is TRBV6-5; D not resolved. The V end was cut by 5 bases, the J end by 2 bases, with 10 bases between. CDR3 length: 14 residues. CDR1 and CDR2 from the germline V gene are MNHEY and SVGAGI. CDR3 sequence: CASSPSGAGNTIYF. The CDR3, as DNA: TGTGCCAGCAGTCCCTCCGGAGCTGGAAACACCATATATTTT.

The chain carries TRBV28 and TRBJ2-1; TRBD2 matches 9 bases. The length of the CDR3 is 16 residues. CDR1 is MDHEN, CDR2 SYDVKM, per germline. The V gene end was trimmed by 4 bases and the J gene end by 5 bases; junction bases not matched to a gene: 9. The CDR3 DNA sequence: TGTGCCAGCAGTTCCCCGACTAGCGGAACGAACAATGAGCAGTTCTTC. Translated, it gives CASSSPTSGTNNEQFF.

The V gene is TRBV7-9, the J gene TRBJ2-7, with 8 bases identical to TRBD1. This CDR3 spans 14 amino acids. V lost 0 bases, J lost 5 bases, and 3 bases stayed unmatched. Germline V gives CDR1 SEHNR, CDR2 FQNEAQ (reference sequence). In DNA form, the CDR3 reads TGTGCCAGCAGCTTAGCCGGACAGGGAGACGAGCAGTACTTC. As protein: CASSLAGQGDEQYF.

The table lists this clone with a count of one. The chain joins TRBV5-6 to TRBJ2-3; 12 nucleotides line up with TRBD2. J lost 0 bases, V lost 4 bases, and 3 bases had no gene match. The CDR3 spans 16 residues. In germline, CDR1 is SGHDT, CDR2 YYEEEE. The CDR3 bases are TGTGCCAGCAGCGGACTAGCGGGGAGTAGCACAGATACGCAGTATTTT. The encoded protein is CASSGLAGSSTDTQYF.

This clone has just a few counts. Other DNA sequences in the same sample also yield this CDR3. The J gene is TRBJ1-1, the V gene TRBV3-1 (or the pseudogene TRBV3-2); perhaps TRBD1 as D (5 bases). This CDR3 spans 11 amino acids. Between the trimmed V and J ends, which lost 6 bases and 5 bases, there was a span of 7 bases. From germline, CDR1 is LGHDT and CDR2 YNNKEL (reference sequence). CDR3 sequence (DNA): TGTGCCAGCAGGGGGGGAACTGAAGCTTTCTTT. Its translation is CASRGGTEAFF.

The chain employs TRBV6-6 and TRBJ2-7; no clear D. The V and J ends lost 10 bases and 1 base respectively, with 14 bases between them. The CDR3 length is 13 residues. Germline lookup yields CDR1 MNHNY and CDR2 SVGAGI (reference sequence). The chain's CDR3 is CAITFGPSYEQYF. The CDR3 bases are TGTGCCATCACTTTTGGGCCTTCCTACGAGCAGTACTTC.

J is TRBJ2-1 and V is TRBV7-3; 7 nucleotides line up with TRBD2. J was trimmed by 7 bases and V by 2 bases; bases with no gene match: 8. Germline CDR1 and CDR2: SGHTA and FQGTGA. The CDR3 sequence is 15 residues long. The DNA of the CDR3 is TGTGCCAGCAGCTTAGGGCGGGAGTACGGGAATGAGCAGTTCTTC. It specifies CASSLGREYGNEQFF.

This chain uses TRBV2 with TRBJ1-5, with 10 bases aligning to TRBD1. Losses at the gene ends were 6 bases for V and 7 bases for J; bases not matched to a gene: 6. Germline V gives CDR1 SNHLY, CDR2 FYNNEI. CDR3 length: 14 residues. This CDR3 is CASSGTGEEQPQHF. The CDR3 DNA reads as TGTGCCAGCAGCGGGACAGGGGAAGAACAGCCCCAGCATTTT.

V and J are TRBV7-2 and TRBJ2-1, with D perhaps matching TRBD2 (5 bases). Germline lookup yields CDR1 SGHTA and CDR2 FQGNSA. This CDR3 comprises 15 residues. V lost 1 base and J lost 0, with 7 bases in between. In DNA, the CDR3 is TGTGCCAGCAGCTTAGGCGGGCCCTCCTACAATGAGCAGTTCTTC. Translated: CASSLGGPSYNEQFF.

This clone was picked up a small number of times. This chain uses TRBV7-9 with TRBJ1-5; no clear D gene. CDR1 is SEHNR and CDR2 is FQNEAQ in the germline V gene (reference sequence). Trimming left V 8 bases short and J 3 bases short, with 5 bases between. The CDR3 runs to 11 residues. Here the CDR3 reads CASGLNQPQHF. The DNA of the CDR3 is TGTGCCAGCGGGCTCAATCAGCCCCAGCATTTT.

This chain's CDR3 is CASSQGGGIRAFF. In DNA, the CDR3 is TGCGCCAGCAGCCAAGGGGGGGGGATTCGAGCTTTCTTT. This sequence joins TRBV4-3 and TRBJ1-1, with D possibly matching TRBD1 (5 bases). Germline-derived CDR1 and CDR2 are LGHNA and YSLEER. Trimming took off 1 base at V and 10 bases at J, with 13 bases between the two ends. The CDR3 loop spans 13 amino acids.

The rearrangement uses TRBV6-5 and TRBJ1-1, with D perhaps matching TRBD1 (6 bases). CDR3 length: 15 residues. The germline V gene encodes CDR1 MNHEY and CDR2 SVGAGI. V dropped 8 bases and J dropped 1 base, with 17 bases sitting between them. In DNA, the CDR3 is TGTGCCAGCCTATACAGGGAGGGGCAGAACACTGAAGCTTTCTTT. Protein sequence: CASLYREGQNTEAFF.

J is TRBJ2-1 and V is TRBV27; TRBD1 agrees at 9 bases. Losses at the gene ends were 6 bases for V and 2 bases for J; bases not matched to a gene: 8. This CDR3 has 16 amino acids. The V gene's germline CDR1 is MNHEY and CDR2 SMNVEV (reference sequence). This CDR3 is CASSILTGGPYNEQFF. CDR3 nucleotides: TGTGCCAGCAGCATCTTGACAGGGGGGCCCTACAATGAGCAGTTCTTC.

The chain is built from TRBV10-3 and TRBJ1-2; 8 nucleotides match TRBD1. CDR3 length: 13 residues. Unmatched junction bases numbered 7, after V lost 5 bases and J lost 8 bases. The germline gives CDR1 ENHRY, CDR2 SYGVKD. The CDR3 reads CAISQGQAGGYTF. DNA of the CDR3: TGTGCCATCAGTCAGGGACAGGCGGGCGGCTACACCTTC.

The rearrangement links TRBV5-4 to TRBJ2-3; 7 bases match TRBD2. The CDR3 contains 15 residues. V was clipped by 0 bases and J by 2 bases; unmatched bases: 3. Germline assignment: CDR1 SGHNT and CDR2 YYREEE (reference sequence). CDR3 in amino acids: CASSLASGVTDTQYF. CDR3 DNA sequence: TGTGCCAGCAGCTTGGCTAGCGGAGTCACAGATACGCAGTATTTT.

The gene calls are TRBV19 and TRBJ2-7; 8 positions match TRBD2. This CDR3 is 16 amino acids long. V lost 2 bases and J lost 2; bases outside the gene matches: 8. CDR1 LNHDA and CDR2 SQIVND come from the germline V gene (reference sequence). CDR3 bases: TGTGCCAGTAGTATAAGGCTAGCGGGTTCCACCTACGAGCAGTACTTC. It yields the protein CASSIRLAGSTYEQYF.

This clone was recorded once. The chain has TRBV3-1 (or the pseudogene TRBV3-2) and TRBJ1-3, with a possible D match to TRBD1 (5 bases). CDR3 length: 17 amino acids. Per germline, CDR1 LGHDT and CDR2 YNNKEL (reference sequence). V shed 0 bases and J shed 5 bases, with 17 bases lying between them. The CDR3 protein is CASSQDSWAGPRNTIYF. The CDR3 DNA follows: TGTGCCAGCAGCCAAGATTCGTGGGCAGGGCCACGAAACACCATATATTTT.

The V call is TRBV2, the J call TRBJ1-5; D perhaps matches TRBD1 (5 bases). Trimming removed 8 bases at V and 9 bases at J, with 17 bases between. This CDR3 region has 13 residues. Germline loops: CDR1 SNHLY, CDR2 FYNNEI. Here the CDR3 DNA reads TGTGCCAGCGCAGGGCAGGCCTGGGCGCCCCAGCATTTT. Protein: CASAGQAWAPQHF.

This clone was picked up a small number of times. This chain connects TRBV19 to TRBJ1-1; TRBD1 aligns across 9 bases. The CDR3 is 15 residues long. J lost 4 bases, V lost 6 bases, and 9 bases had no gene match. Looked up from germline, CDR1 is LNHDA and CDR2 is SQIVND (reference sequence). The CDR3 loop reads CASRPGQGGGTEAFF. The CDR3 region has the DNA TGTGCCAGTAGACCGGGACAGGGAGGGGGCACTGAAGCTTTCTTT.

This sequence joins TRBV5-1 and TRBJ2-1; tentatively, D is TRBD2 (6 bases). Looked up from germline, CDR1 is SGHRS and CDR2 is YFSETQ. The CDR3 has 15 amino acids. V gave up 0 bases and J gave up 1 base, with 8 bases separating them. Here the CDR3 reads CASSLDSGSYNEQFF. CDR3 nucleotides: TGCGCCAGCAGCTTGGACAGCGGGTCCTACAATGAGCAGTTCTTC.

The CDR3 DNA follows: TGTGCCAGCAGTTCCGGGTCAGGGCGTAATTCACCCCTCCACTTT. This translates into CASSSGSGRNSPLHF. This sequence joins TRBV27 and TRBJ1-6, with D perhaps matching TRBD1 (5 bases). V was trimmed by 4 bases and J by 6 bases, leaving 13 bases between them. The CDR3 has 15 residues. Looked up from germline, CDR1 is MNHEY and CDR2 is SMNVEV (reference sequence).

This chain joins TRBV5-1 and TRBJ1-1; no firm D call. The CDR3 runs 14 residues. V was cut by 4 bases and J by 1 base, with 11 bases left in between. Germline V gene lookup returns CDR1 SGHRS and CDR2 YFSETQ. The CDR3, as DNA: TGCGCCAGCAGCCGAGGCACATGGAACACTGAAGCTTTCTTT. Its translation is CASSRGTWNTEAFF.